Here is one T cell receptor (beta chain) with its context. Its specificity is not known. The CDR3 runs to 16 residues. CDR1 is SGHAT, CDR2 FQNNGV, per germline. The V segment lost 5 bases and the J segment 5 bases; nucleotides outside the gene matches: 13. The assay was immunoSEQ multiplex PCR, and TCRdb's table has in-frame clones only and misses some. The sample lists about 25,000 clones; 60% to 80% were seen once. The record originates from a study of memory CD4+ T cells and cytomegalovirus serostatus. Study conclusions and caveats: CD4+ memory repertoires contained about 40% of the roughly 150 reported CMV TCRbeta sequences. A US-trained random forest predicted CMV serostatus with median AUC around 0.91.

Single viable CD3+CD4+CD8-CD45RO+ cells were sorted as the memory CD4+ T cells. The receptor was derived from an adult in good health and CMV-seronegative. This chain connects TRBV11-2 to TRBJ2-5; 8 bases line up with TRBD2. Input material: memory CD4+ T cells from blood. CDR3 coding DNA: TGTGCCAGCAGCGTATGGGGCGGGGGGTGGTTGGAGACCCAGTACTTC. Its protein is CASSVWGGGWLETQYF.